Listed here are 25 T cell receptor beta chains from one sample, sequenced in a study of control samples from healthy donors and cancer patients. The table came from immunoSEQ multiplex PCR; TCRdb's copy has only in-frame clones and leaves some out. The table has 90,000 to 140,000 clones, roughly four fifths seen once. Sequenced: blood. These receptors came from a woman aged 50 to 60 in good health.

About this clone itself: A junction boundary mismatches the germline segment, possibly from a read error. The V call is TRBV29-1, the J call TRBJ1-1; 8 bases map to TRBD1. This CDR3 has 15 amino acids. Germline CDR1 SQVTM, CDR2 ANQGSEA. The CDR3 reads CSVKDTPGTGTEAFF. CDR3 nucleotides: TGCAGCGTTAAAGATACCCCCGGGACAGGAACTGAAGCTTTCTTT. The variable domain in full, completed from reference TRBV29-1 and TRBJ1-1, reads SAVISQKPSRDICQRGTSLTIQCQVDSQVTMMFWYRQQPGQSLTLIATANQGSEATYESGFVIDKFPISRPNLTFSTLTVSNMSPEDSSIYLCSVKDTPGTGTEAFFGQGTRLTVV.

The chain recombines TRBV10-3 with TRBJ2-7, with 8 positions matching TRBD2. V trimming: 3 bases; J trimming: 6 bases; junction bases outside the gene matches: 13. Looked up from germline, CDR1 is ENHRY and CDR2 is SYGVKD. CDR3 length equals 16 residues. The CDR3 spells CAISDVGTRAGGEQYF. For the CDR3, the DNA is TGTGCCATCAGTGATGTCGGGACTAGGGCAGGTGGCGAGCAGTACTTC.

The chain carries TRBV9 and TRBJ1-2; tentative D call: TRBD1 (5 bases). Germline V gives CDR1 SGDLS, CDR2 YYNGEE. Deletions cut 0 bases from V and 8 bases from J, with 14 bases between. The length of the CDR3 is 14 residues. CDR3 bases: TGTGCCAGCAGCGTAGCGAATGGGGGGAGAGGCTACACCTTC. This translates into CASSVANGGRGYTF.

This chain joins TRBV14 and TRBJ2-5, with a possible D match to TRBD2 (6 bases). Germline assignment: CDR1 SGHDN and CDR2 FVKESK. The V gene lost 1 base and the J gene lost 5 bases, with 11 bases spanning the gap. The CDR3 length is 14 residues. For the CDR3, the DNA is TGTGCCAGCAGCCAAGGTTGGCTAGCGGAGACCCAGTACTTC. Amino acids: CASSQGWLAETQYF.

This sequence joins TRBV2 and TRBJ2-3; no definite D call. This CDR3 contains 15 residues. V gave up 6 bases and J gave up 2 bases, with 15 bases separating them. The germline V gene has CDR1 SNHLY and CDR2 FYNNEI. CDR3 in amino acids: CASSRGSVFTDTQYF. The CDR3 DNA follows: TGTGCCAGCAGCCGTGGATCCGTATTCACAGATACGCAGTATTTT. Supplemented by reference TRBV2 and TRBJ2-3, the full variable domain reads EPEVTQTPSHQVTQMGQEVILRCVPISNHLYFYWYRQILGQKVEFLVSFYNNEISEKSEIFDDQFSVERPDGSNFTLKIRSTKLEDSAMYFCASSRGSVFTDTQYFGPGTRLTVL.

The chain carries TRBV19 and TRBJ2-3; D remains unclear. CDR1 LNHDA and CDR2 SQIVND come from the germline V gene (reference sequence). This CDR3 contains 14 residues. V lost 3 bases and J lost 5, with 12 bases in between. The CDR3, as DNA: TGTGCCAGTAGTATGCGGTCGGTTGGAGATACGCAGTATTTT. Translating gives CASSMRSVGDTQYF.

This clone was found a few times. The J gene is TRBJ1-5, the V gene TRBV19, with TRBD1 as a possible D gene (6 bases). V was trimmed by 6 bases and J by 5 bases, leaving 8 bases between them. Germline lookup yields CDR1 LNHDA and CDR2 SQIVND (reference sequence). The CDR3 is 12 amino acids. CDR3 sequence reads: CASRNRDQPQHF. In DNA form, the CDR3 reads TGTGCCAGTAGGAACAGGGATCAGCCCCAGCATTTT.

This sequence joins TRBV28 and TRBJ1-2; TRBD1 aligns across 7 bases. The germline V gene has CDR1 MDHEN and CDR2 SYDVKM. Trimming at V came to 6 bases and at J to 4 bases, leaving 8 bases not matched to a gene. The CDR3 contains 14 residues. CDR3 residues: CASRDGTEIYGYTF. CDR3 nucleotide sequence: TGTGCCAGCAGAGATGGGACAGAGATCTATGGCTACACCTTC.

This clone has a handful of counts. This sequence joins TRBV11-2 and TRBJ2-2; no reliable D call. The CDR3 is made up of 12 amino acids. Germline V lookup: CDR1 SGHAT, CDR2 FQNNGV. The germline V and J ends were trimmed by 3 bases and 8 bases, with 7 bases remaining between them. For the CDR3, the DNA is TGTGCCAGCAGCTTTGGAGTGGGGGAGCTGTTTTTT. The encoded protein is CASSFGVGELFF.

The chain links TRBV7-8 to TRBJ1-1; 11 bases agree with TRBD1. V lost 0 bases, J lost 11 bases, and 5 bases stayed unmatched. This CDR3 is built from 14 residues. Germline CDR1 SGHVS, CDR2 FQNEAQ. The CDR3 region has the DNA TGTGCCAGCAGCTTAGCGGGACAGGGGGTTGAGGCTTTCTTT. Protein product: CASSLAGQGVEAFF.

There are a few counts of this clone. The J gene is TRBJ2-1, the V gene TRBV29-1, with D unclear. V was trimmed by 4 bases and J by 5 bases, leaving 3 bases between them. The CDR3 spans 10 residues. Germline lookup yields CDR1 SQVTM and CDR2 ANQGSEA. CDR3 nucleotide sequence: TGCAGCGTTGTTCACAATGAGCAGTTCTTC. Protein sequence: CSVVHNEQFF.

The CDR3 DNA sequence: TGTGCCAGCTCACCGCGCACCGGGACAGCGAGGGAGCCCCAGCATTTT. This encodes CASSPRTGTAREPQHF. The chain carries TRBV18 and TRBJ1-5; 7 nucleotides match TRBD1. The CDR3 spans 16 residues. In germline, CDR1 is KGHSH, CDR2 LQKENI. Unmatched junction bases numbered 13, after V lost 3 bases and J lost 8 bases.

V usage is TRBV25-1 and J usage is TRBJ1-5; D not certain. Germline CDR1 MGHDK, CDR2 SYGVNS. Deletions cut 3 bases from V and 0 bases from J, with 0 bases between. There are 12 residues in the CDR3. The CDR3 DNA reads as TGTGCCAGCAGTGATAGCAATCAGCCCCAGCATTTT. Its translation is CASSDSNQPQHF. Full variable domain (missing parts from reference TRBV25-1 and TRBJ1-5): EADIYQTPRYLVIGTGKKITLECSQTMGHDKMYWYQQDPGMELHLIHYSYGVNSTEKGDLSSESTVSRIRTEHFPLTLESARPSHTSQYLCASSDSNQPQHFGDGTRLSIL.

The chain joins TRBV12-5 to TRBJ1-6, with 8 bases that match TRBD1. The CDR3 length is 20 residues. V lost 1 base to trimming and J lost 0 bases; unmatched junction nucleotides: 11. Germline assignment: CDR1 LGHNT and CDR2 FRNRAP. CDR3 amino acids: CASGLGPGQGSSSYNSPLHF. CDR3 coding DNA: TGTGCTAGTGGTTTGGGTCCCGGACAGGGATCCAGCTCCTATAATTCACCCCTCCACTTT.

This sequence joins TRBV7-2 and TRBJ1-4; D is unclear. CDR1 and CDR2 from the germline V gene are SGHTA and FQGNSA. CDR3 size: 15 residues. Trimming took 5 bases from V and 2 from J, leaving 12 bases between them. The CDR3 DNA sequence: TGTGCCAGCAGCCCCGGAGACACCACTAATGAAAAACTGTTTTTT. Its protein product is CASSPGDTTNEKLFF.

The CDR3 spells CASKGPGYEQYF. Here the CDR3 DNA reads TGTGCCAGTAAGGGACCCGGTTACGAGCAGTACTTC. V is TRBV19 and J is TRBJ2-7; D possibly matches TRBD1 or TRBD2 (5 bases each). V dropped 7 bases and J dropped 4 bases, with 11 bases sitting between them. The CDR3 runs 12 residues. Germline CDR1 and CDR2: LNHDA and SQIVND (reference sequence).

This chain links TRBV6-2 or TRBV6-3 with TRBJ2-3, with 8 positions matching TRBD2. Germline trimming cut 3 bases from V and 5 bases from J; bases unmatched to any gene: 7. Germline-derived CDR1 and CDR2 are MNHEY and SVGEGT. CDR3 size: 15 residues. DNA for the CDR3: TGTGCCAGCAGTTATCCGGGGGGGAACGTAGATACGCAGTATTTT. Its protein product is CASSYPGGNVDTQYF.

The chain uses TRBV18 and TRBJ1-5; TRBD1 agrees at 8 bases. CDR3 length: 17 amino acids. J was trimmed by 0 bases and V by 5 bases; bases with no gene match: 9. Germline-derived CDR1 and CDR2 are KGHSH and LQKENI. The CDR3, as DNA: TGTGCCAGCTCATCGCAATTCGGGACAGGTAGCAATCAGCCCCAGCATTTT. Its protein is CASSSQFGTGSNQPQHF. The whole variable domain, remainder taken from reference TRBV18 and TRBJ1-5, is NAGVMQNPRHLVRRRGQEARLRCSPMKGHSHVYWYRQLPEEGLKFMVYLQKENIIDESGMPKERFSAEFPKEGPSILRIQQVVRGDSAAYFCASSSQFGTGSNQPQHFGDGTRLSIL.

The CDR3 sequence is CASSLAGVPEAFF. CDR3 nucleotides: TGTGCCAGCAGCTTAGCAGGGGTCCCTGAAGCTTTCTTT. The V call is TRBV11-2, the J call TRBJ1-1; tentatively, D is TRBD1 (6 bases). Trimming left V 1 base short and J 6 bases short, with 9 bases between. The CDR3 extends over 13 amino acids. The germline V gene has CDR1 SGHAT and CDR2 FQNNGV.

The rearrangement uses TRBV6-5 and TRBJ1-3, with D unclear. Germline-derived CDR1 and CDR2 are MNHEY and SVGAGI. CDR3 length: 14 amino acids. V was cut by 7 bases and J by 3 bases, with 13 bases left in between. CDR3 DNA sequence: TGTGCCAGCAAGGAAGGGAGGTTTGGAAACACCATATATTTT. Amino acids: CASKEGRFGNTIYF.

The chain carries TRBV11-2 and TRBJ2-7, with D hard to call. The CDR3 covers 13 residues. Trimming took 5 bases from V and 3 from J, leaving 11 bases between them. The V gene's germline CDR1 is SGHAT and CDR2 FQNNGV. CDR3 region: CASSIMDGYEQYF. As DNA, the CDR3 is TGTGCCAGCAGCATTATGGACGGCTACGAGCAGTACTTC.

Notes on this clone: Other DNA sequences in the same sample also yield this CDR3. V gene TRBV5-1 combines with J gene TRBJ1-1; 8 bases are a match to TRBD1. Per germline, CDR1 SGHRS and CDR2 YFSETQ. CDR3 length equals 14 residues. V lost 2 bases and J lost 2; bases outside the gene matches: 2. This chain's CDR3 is CASSLDRGNTEAFF. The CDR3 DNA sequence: TGCGCCAGCAGCTTAGACAGGGGTAACACTGAAGCTTTCTTT.

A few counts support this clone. CDR3 protein: CASSLVRDEAFF. In DNA, the CDR3 is TGTGCCAGCAGCTTAGTTCGGGACGAAGCTTTCTTT. This chain connects TRBV11-3 to TRBJ1-1, with TRBD1 as a possible D gene (5 bases). V was shortened by 1 base and J by 8 bases, with 8 bases between the two germline ends. Germline CDR1 is SGHNT and CDR2 is YENEEA. This CDR3 has 12 amino acids.

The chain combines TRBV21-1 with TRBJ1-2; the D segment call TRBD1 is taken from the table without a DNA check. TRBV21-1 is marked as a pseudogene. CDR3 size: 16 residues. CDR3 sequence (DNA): TGTGCCAGCAGAAAAGACCGGACAGGGGCAAACTATGGCTACACCTTC. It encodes CASRKDRTGANYGYTF.

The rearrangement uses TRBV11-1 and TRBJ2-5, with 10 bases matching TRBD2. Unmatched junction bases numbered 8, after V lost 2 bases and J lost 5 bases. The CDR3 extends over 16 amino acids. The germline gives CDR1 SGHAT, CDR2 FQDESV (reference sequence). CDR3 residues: CASSLWSGGARETQYF. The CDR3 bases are TGTGCCAGCAGCTTATGGAGCGGGGGGGCCAGGGAGACCCAGTACTTC. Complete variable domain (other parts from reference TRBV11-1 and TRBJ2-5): EAEVAQSPRYKITEKSQAVAFWCDPISGHATLYWYRQILGQGPELLVQFQDESVVDDSQLPKDRFSAERLKGVDSTLKIQPAELGDSAMYLCASSLWSGGARETQYFGPGTRLLVL.